This paragraph reports one TCR beta chain. Its antigen remains unknown. The entry originates in a study of Ad26.COV2.S vaccination and SARS-CoV-2 variants. Study-wide results and limits: Analyses of TCR breadth and depth may have underestimated total T cell responses. Vaccine and placebo recipients had similar non-spike TCR breadth. Reported findings describe substantial breadth in spike-specific CD8+ and CD4+ T cell responses following vaccination.

Trimming cost V 7 bases and J 7 bases, with 19 bases left between them. Germline V lookup: CDR1 ENHRY, CDR2 SYGVKD. The CDR3 sequence is 14 residues long. TCRdb's copy holds only in-frame clones and misses some; the assay was immunoSEQ multiplex PCR. The repertoire holds 97,000 or so clones, with around 82% as singletons. The specimen was peripheral blood, collected after recovery from COVID-19. The chain combines TRBV10-3 with TRBJ2-5, with a tentative D call TRBD2 (6 bases). The TCR comes from a human donor who had recovered from COVID-19. The CDR3 spells CAIKVVSDSGTQYF. Written as DNA, the CDR3 is TGTGCCATCAAGGTAGTATCAGATAGCGGGACCCAGTACTTC.